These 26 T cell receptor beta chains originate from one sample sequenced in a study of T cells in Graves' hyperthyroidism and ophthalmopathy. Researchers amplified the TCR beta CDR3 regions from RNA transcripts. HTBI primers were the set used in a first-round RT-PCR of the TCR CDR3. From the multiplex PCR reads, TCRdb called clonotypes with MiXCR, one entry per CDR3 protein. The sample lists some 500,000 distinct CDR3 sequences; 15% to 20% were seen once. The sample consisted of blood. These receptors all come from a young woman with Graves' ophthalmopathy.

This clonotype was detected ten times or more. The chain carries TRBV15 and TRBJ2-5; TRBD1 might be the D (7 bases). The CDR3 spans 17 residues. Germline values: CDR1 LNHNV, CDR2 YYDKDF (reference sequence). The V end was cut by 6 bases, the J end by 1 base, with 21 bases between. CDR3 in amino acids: CATRGEVAGGSQETQYF. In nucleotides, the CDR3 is TGTGCCACCAGAGGGGAGGTGGCAGGGGGATCCCAAGAGACCCAGTACTTC.

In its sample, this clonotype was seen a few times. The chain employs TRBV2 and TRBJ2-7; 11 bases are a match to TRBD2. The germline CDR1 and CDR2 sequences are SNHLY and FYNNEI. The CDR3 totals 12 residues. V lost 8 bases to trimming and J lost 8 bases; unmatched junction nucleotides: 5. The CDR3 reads CASRLAGTQQYF. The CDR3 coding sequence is TGTGCCAGCCGACTAGCGGGAACGCAGCAGTACTTC.

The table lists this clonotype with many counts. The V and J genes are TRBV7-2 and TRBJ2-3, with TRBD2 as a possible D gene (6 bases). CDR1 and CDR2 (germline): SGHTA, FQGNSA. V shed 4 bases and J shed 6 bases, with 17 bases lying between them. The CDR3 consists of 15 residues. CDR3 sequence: CASSYDSGSRDTQYF. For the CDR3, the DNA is TGTGCCAGCAGCTACGATAGCGGTTCTAGGGATACGCAGTATTTT. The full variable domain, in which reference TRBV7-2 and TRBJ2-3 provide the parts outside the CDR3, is GAGVSQSPSNKVTEKGKDVELRCDPISGHTALYWYRQSLGQGLEFLIYFQGNSAPDKSGLPSDRFSAERTGGSVSTLTIQRTQQEDSAVYLCASSYDSGSRDTQYFGPGTRLTVL.

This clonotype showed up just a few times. The CDR3 reads CASSLISQEVTDTQYF. CDR3 bases: TGCGCCAGCAGCTTAATTAGTCAGGAGGTAACAGATACGCAGTATTTT. The chain employs TRBV5-1 and TRBJ2-3; D possibly corresponds to TRBD2 (5 bases). V was shortened by 2 bases and J by 3 bases, with 16 bases between the two germline ends. This CDR3 has 16 residues. Germline values: CDR1 SGHRS, CDR2 YFSETQ.

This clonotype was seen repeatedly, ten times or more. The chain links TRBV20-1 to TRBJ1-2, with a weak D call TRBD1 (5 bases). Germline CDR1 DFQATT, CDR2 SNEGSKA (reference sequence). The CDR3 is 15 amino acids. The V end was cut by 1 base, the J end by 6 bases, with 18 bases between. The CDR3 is CSARVPQGAGNGYTF. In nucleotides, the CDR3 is TGCAGTGCTAGAGTACCGCAGGGAGCCGGGAATGGCTACACCTTC.

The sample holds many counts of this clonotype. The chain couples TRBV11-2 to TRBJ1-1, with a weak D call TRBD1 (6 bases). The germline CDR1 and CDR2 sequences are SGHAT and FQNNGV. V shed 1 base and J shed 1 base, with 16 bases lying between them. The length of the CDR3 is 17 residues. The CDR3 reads CASSLGTRTAPNTEAFF. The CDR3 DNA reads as TGTGCCAGCAGCTTAGGGACCAGGACAGCCCCGAACACTGAAGCTTTCTTT.

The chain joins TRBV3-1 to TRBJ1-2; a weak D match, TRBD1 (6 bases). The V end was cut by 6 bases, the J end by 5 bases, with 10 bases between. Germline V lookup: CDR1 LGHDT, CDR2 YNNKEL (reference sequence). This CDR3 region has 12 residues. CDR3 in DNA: TGTGCCAGCAGAAGAACAGGGTATGGCTACACCTTC. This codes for CASRRTGYGYTF.

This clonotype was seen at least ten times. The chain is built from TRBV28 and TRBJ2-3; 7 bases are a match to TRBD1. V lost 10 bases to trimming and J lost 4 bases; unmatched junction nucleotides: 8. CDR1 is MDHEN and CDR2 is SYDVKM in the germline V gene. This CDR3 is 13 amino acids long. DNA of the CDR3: TGTGCCACCGAAGAGGGGGCGTCAGATACGCAGTATTTT. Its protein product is CATEEGASDTQYF.

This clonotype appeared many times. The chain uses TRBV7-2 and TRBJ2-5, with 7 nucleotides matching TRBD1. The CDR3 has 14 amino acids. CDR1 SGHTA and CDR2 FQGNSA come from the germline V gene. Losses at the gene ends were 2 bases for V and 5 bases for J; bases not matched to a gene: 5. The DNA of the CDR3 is TGTGCCAGCAGCTTAAAGGGGGCGAGGGAGACCCAGTACTTC. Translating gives CASSLKGARETQYF.

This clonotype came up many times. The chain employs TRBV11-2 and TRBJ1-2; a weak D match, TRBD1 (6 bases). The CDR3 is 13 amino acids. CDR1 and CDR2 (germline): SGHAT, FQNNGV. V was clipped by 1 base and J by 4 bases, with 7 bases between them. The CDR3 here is CASSLVDSYGYTF. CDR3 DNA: TGTGCCAGCAGCTTAGTGGACAGCTATGGCTACACCTTC.

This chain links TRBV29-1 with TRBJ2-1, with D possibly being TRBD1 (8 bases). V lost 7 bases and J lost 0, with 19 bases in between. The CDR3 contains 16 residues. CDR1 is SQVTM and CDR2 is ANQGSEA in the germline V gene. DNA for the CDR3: TGCAGCGCCCCCGACAGGGGCGGGAGCTCCTACAATGAGCAGTTCTTC. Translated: CSAPDRGGSSYNEQFF.

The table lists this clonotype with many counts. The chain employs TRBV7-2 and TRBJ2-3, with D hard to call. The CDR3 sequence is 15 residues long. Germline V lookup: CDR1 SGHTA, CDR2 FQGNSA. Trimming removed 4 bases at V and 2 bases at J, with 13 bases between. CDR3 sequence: CASSSSLRSTDTQYF. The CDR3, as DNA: TGTGCCAGCAGCTCCTCCCTACGTTCCACAGATACGCAGTATTTT.

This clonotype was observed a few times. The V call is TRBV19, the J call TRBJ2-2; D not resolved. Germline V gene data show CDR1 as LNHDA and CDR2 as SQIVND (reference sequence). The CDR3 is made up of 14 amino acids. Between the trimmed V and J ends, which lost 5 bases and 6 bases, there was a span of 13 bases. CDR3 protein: CASSRIRTAGELFF. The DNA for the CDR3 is TGTGCCAGTAGTCGGATTAGAACCGCCGGGGAGCTGTTTTTT.

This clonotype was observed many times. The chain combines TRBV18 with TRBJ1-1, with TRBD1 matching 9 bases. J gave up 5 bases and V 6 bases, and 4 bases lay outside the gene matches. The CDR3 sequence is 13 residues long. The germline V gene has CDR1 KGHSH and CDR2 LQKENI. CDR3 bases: TGTGCCAGCTCGACCGACAGGGGGACTGAAGCTTTCTTT. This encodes CASSTDRGTEAFF.

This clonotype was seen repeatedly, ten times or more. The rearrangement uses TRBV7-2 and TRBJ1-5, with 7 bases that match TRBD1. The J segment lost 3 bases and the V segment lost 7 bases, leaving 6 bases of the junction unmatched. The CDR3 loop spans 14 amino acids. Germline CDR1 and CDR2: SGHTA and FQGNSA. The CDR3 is CASNDGTVNQPQHF. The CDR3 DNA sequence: TGTGCCAGCAACGATGGGACAGTCAATCAGCCCCAGCATTTT.

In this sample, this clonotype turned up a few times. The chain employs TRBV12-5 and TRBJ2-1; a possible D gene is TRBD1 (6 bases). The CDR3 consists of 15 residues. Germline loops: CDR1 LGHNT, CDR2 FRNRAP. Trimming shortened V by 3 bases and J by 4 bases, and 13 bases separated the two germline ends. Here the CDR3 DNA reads TGTGCTAGTGGTTTTGGGGGCGCAGGGTACAATGAGCAGTTCTTC. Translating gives CASGFGGAGYNEQFF.

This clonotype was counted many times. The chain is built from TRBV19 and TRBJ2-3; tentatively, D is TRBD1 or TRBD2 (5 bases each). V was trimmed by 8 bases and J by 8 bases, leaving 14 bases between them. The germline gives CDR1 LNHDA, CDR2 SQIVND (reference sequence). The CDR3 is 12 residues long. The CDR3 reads CASGGILGTQYF. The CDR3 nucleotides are TGTGCCAGTGGGGGAATCCTGGGTACGCAGTATTTT.

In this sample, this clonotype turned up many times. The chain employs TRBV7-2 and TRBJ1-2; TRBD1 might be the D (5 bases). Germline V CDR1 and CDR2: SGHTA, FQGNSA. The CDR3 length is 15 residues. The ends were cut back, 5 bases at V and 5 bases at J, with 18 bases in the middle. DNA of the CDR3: TGTGCCAGCAGCCCAAATGAGGGTCGGGGGTATGGCTACACCTTC. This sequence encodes CASSPNEGRGYGYTF.

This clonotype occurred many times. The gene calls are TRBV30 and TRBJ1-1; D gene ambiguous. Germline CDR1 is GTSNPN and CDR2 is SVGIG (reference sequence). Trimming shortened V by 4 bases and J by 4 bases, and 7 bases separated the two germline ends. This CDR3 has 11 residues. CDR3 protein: CAWIRGTEAFF. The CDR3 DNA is TGTGCCTGGATTCGGGGCACTGAAGCTTTCTTT. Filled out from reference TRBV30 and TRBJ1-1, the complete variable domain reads SQTIHQWPATLVQPVGSPLSLECTVEGTSNPNLYWYRQAAGRGLQLLFYSVGIGQISSEVPQNLSASRPQDRQFILSSKKLLLSDSGFYLCAWIRGTEAFFGQGTRLTVV.

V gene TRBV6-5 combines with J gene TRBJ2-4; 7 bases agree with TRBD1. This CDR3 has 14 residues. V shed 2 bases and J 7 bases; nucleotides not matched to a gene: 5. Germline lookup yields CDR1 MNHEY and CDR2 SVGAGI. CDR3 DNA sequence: TGTGCCAGCAGTTACAGGGGGCAGAGGAACATTCAGTACTTC. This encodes CASSYRGQRNIQYF.

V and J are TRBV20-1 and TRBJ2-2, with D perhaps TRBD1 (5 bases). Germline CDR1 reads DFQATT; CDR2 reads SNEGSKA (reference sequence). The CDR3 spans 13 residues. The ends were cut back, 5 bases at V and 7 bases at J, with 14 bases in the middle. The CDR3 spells CSASKGWVGELFF. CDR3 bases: TGCAGTGCTTCCAAGGGGTGGGTCGGGGAGCTGTTTTTT.

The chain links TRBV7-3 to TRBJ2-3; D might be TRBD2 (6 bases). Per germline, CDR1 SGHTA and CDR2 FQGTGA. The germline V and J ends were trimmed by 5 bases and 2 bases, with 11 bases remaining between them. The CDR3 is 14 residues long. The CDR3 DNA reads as TGTGCCAGCAGCGCGGGACGGCCCACAGATACGCAGTATTTT. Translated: CASSAGRPTDTQYF.

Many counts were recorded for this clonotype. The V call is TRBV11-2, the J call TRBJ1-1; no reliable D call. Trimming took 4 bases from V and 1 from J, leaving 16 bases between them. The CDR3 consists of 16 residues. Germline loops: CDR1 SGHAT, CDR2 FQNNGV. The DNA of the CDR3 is TGTGCCAGCAGCTCTAGAGAGTATGCCCCGAACACTGAAGCTTTCTTT. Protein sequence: CASSSREYAPNTEAFF. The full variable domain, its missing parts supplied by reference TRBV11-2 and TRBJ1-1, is EAGVAQSPRYKIIEKRQSVAFWCNPISGHATLYWYQQILGQGPKLLIQFQNNGVVDDSQLPKDRFSAERLKGVDSTLKIQPAKLEDSAVYLCASSSREYAPNTEAFFGQGTRLTVV.

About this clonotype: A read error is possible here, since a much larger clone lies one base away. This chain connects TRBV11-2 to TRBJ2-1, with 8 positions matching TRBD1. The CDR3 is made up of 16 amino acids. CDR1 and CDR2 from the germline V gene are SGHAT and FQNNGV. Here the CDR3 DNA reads TGTGCCAGCGGCTTATATCTGACAGGGGCTTACAATGAGCAGTTCTTC. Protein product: CASGLYLTGAYNEQFF.

In DNA form, the CDR3 reads TGCAGCGCCCTTACTAGCGGGGGCTACGAGCAGTACTTC. Protein sequence: CSALTSGGYEQYF. The V call is TRBV29-1, the J call TRBJ2-7, with TRBD2 matching over 11 bases. This CDR3 contains 13 residues. From germline, CDR1 is SQVTM and CDR2 ANQGSEA. V lost 7 bases to trimming and J lost 3 bases; unmatched junction nucleotides: 5.

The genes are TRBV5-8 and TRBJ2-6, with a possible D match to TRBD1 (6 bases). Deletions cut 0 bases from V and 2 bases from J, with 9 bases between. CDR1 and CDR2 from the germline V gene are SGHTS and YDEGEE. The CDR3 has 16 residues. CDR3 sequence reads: CASSLDPGAGANVLTF. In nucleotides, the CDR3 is TGTGCCAGCAGCTTGGATCCAGGGGCTGGGGCCAACGTCCTGACTTTC. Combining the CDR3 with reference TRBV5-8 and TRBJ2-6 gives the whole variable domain EAGVTQSPTHLIKTRGQQATLRCSPISGHTSVYWYQQALGLGLQFLLWYDEGEERNRGNFPPRFSGRQFPNYSSELNVNALELEDSALYLCASSLDPGAGANVLTFGAGSRLTVL.